Shown below are 32 T cell receptor beta chains from a single sample sequenced in a study of cytomegalovirus exposure and HLA in healthy donors. In the PCR, 60 Vbeta and 13 Jbeta primers were used. The repertoire was sequenced with immunoSEQ multiplex PCR; TCRdb's copy has only in-frame clones and lacks some. The profile shows under 130,000 clones, roughly 70% of them singletons. Sequenced: PBMCs. The receptors come from a man aged 40-49 years in good health and CMV-seropositive.

V is TRBV9 and J is TRBJ2-1; the D is unclear. Germline V gene data show CDR1 as SGDLS and CDR2 as YYNGEE. V was shortened by 0 bases and J by 2 bases, with 9 bases between the two germline ends. The length of the CDR3 is 15 residues. CDR3 DNA sequence: TGTGCCAGCAGCGTAGAACTCAATACCTACAATGAGCAGTTCTTC. It is translated as CASSVELNTYNEQFF.

The gene calls are TRBV6-1 and TRBJ2-4; 8 bases are shared with TRBD1. The CDR3 spans 16 residues. V lost 1 base to trimming and J lost 6 bases; unmatched junction nucleotides: 8. CDR1 MNHNS and CDR2 SASEGT come from the germline V gene. The CDR3 sequence is CASSEVSGQGANIQYF. In DNA, the CDR3 is TGTGCCAGCAGTGAAGTGTCAGGACAGGGAGCAAACATTCAGTACTTC.

This clone was recorded a few times. V is TRBV13 and J is TRBJ2-2, with D unresolved. Trimming stripped 0 bases from V and 7 bases from J, with 6 bases between. Germline assignment: CDR1 PRHDT and CDR2 FYEKMQ (reference sequence). CDR3 length equals 13 residues. CDR3: CASSLGSRGELFF. CDR3 DNA: TGTGCCAGCAGCTTAGGATCGCGCGGGGAGCTGTTTTTT.

V and J are TRBV5-6 and TRBJ2-7; perhaps TRBD1 as D (5 bases). The V end was cut by 1 base, the J end by 4 bases, with 21 bases between. Per the germline V gene, CDR1 is SGHDT and CDR2 is YYEEEE. The CDR3 is made up of 17 amino acids. CDR3 nucleotides: TGTGCCAGCAGCTTGATGCTGGCACAGGAAGGAACTTACGAGCAGTACGTC. This encodes CASSLMLAQEGTYEQYV.

The sample holds a few counts of this clone. The rearrangement uses TRBV10-3 and TRBJ1-5; D not resolved. Germline assignment: CDR1 ENHRY and CDR2 SYGVKD. There are 14 residues in the CDR3. Trimming pared 4 bases from V and 3 bases from J, leaving 10 bases between. The CDR3 spells CAISGGSNNQPQHF. In DNA, the CDR3 is TGTGCCATCAGTGGTGGGAGTAACAATCAGCCCCAGCATTTT.

This clone was counted a single time. The rearrangement joins TRBV6-1 to TRBJ2-7, with 10 bases fitting TRBD2. Per germline, CDR1 MNHNS and CDR2 SASEGT. The CDR3 is 15 amino acids. After removal of 6 bases from V and 4 bases from J, the junction contained 9 bases not matched to a gene. The CDR3 sequence: CASSFGTSEYYEQYF. In DNA, the CDR3 is TGTGCCAGCAGCTTTGGGACTAGCGAGTATTACGAGCAGTACTTC.

This chain connects TRBV15 to TRBJ2-1, with 7 bases fitting TRBD1. With 1 base clipped from V and 6 bases from J, the junction kept 6 bases outside the gene matches. There are 15 residues in the CDR3. Germline CDR1 LNHNV, CDR2 YYDKDF (reference sequence). CDR3 amino acids: CATSRADRAANEQFF. CDR3 DNA: TGTGCCACCAGCAGAGCCGACAGGGCGGCCAATGAGCAGTTCTTC. Combining the CDR3 with reference TRBV15 and TRBJ2-1 gives the whole variable domain DAMVIQNPRYQVTQFGKPVTLSCSQTLNHNVMYWYQQKSSQAPKLLFHYYDKDFNNEADTPDNFQSRRPNTSFCFLDIRSPGLGDTAMYLCATSRADRAANEQFFGPGTRLTVL.

The J gene is TRBJ2-3, the V gene TRBV7-9, with TRBD2 matching 12 bases. There are 16 residues in the CDR3. Germline V gene lookup returns CDR1 SEHNR and CDR2 FQNEAQ (reference sequence). The V and J ends lost 5 bases and 0 bases, in that order; junction bases with no gene match: 3. The CDR3 DNA sequence: TGTGCCAGCAGCCGCGGACTAGCGGGGAGCACAGATACGCAGTATTTT. This encodes CASSRGLAGSTDTQYF.

The chain has TRBV29-1 and TRBJ2-7, with 7 bases aligning to TRBD2. V lost 6 bases to trimming and J lost 5 bases; unmatched junction nucleotides: 7. This CDR3 comprises 12 residues. Germline CDR1 reads SQVTM; CDR2 reads ANQGSEA. The CDR3 DNA follows: TGCAGCGTAGGACTAGATTTGCACGAGCAGTACTTC. It encodes CSVGLDLHEQYF.

The V and J genes are TRBV4-1 and TRBJ1-5, with D possibly being TRBD1 (6 bases). The CDR3 totals 12 residues. Trimming took off 8 bases at V and 5 bases at J, with 10 bases between the two ends. Germline V lookup: CDR1 MGHRA, CDR2 YSYEKL. CDR3 amino acids: CASGGPHQPQHF. For the CDR3, the DNA is TGCGCCAGCGGGGGCCCTCATCAGCCCCAGCATTTT.

As regards this clone: Relative to the germline gene, one junction end is altered; a read error may explain this. This chain uses TRBV11-2 with TRBJ2-2, with D unclear. The germline CDR1 and CDR2 sequences are SGHAT and FQNNGV. This CDR3 has 15 amino acids. The CDR3 DNA follows: TGTGCCAGCAGCTTAGGAGCATACAACAGCGGGGAGCTGTTTTTT. The encoded protein is CASSLGAYNSGELFF.

V usage is TRBV27 and J usage is TRBJ1-2; 8 nucleotides match TRBD1. This CDR3 is 12 amino acids long. V lost 5 bases to trimming and J lost 8 bases; unmatched junction nucleotides: 4. Germline loops: CDR1 MNHEY, CDR2 SMNVEV (reference sequence). The CDR3 DNA follows: TGTGCCAGCAGTACCGGGACAGGAGGCTACACCTTC. Translating it yields CASSTGTGGYTF.

This chain connects TRBV7-2 to TRBJ2-4, with D tentatively TRBD2 (5 bases). The CDR3 loop spans 16 amino acids. Trimming stripped 5 bases from V and 0 bases from J, with 14 bases between. Germline assignment: CDR1 SGHTA and CDR2 FQGNSA. CDR3 DNA: TGTGCCAGCAGCCCCCGGACTGGACTAGCCAAAAACATTCAGTACTTC. This gives the protein CASSPRTGLAKNIQYF.

The chain combines TRBV6-5 with TRBJ1-1, with 7 bases aligning to TRBD1. V shed 7 bases, J shed 1 base, and the junction held 6 bases outside the gene matches. Germline values: CDR1 MNHEY, CDR2 SVGAGI. The CDR3 has 14 residues. The DNA for the CDR3 is TGTGCCAGCATCTCAGGGGGTCCGAACACTGAAGCTTTCTTT. Its protein is CASISGGPNTEAFF.

The chain employs TRBV10-2 and TRBJ2-7, with 9 bases that match TRBD2. The CDR3 consists of 16 residues. CDR1 is WSHSY and CDR2 is SAAADI in the germline V gene. Trimming removed 3 bases from V and 5 bases from J; junction bases left unmatched: 11. The CDR3 region is CASSEDFYSGSHEQYF. The CDR3 nucleotides are TGCGCCAGCAGTGAAGATTTTTATAGCGGGAGCCACGAGCAGTACTTC.

This chain uses TRBV2 with TRBJ2-7, with D possibly matching TRBD2 (5 bases). In germline, CDR1 is SNHLY, CDR2 FYNNEI. The CDR3 has 13 residues. V shed 4 bases and J shed 7 bases, with 14 bases lying between them. CDR3: CASSGEGAREQYV. The DNA of the CDR3 is TGTGCCAGCAGTGGTGAGGGAGCGCGTGAGCAGTACGTC.

V is TRBV5-1 and J is TRBJ2-3; 9 bases are a match to TRBD1. Germline trimming cut 4 bases from V and 2 bases from J; bases unmatched to any gene: 5. CDR3 length: 15 amino acids. CDR1 is SGHRS, CDR2 YFSETQ, per germline. The CDR3 DNA sequence: TGCGCCAGCAGCGCGGACAGGGGTCTCACAGATACGCAGTATTTT. Its translation: CASSADRGLTDTQYF.

This sequence joins TRBV11-2 and TRBJ1-1, with D unresolved. Looked up from germline, CDR1 is SGHAT and CDR2 is FQNNGV. This CDR3 comprises 12 residues. V was clipped by 4 bases and J by 4 bases, with 7 bases between them. The CDR3 loop is CASSSGGTEAFF. The CDR3 bases are TGTGCCAGCAGCTCAGGAGGCACTGAAGCTTTCTTT.

The V call is TRBV4-3, the J call TRBJ2-1, with 12 positions matching TRBD2. Germline V lookup: CDR1 LGHNA, CDR2 YSLEER. The V segment lost 6 bases and the J segment 8 bases; nucleotides outside the gene matches: 8. The CDR3 is 15 amino acids. CDR3 region: CASRYLAGGPDEQFF. The CDR3 DNA reads TGCGCCAGCAGGTACCTAGCGGGAGGGCCCGATGAGCAGTTCTTC.

The rearrangement links TRBV4-1 to TRBJ1-5, with TRBD1 matching over 7 bases. The V gene end was trimmed by 5 bases and the J gene end by 6 bases; junction bases not matched to a gene: 7. Germline CDR1 MGHRA, CDR2 YSYEKL. This CDR3 has 14 residues. CDR3 protein: CASSSRQGGQPQHF. The CDR3 DNA reads as TGCGCCAGCAGCTCTCGACAGGGAGGTCAGCCCCAGCATTTT.

The chain links TRBV19 to TRBJ1-5; a weak D match, TRBD1 (6 bases). Trimming took 8 bases from V and 5 from J, leaving 13 bases between them. CDR1 is LNHDA, CDR2 SQIVND, per germline (reference sequence). The CDR3 sequence is 13 residues long. CDR3 DNA sequence: TGTGCCAGTCAACAGGGCCGGGATCAGCCCCAGCATTTT. Its translation is CASQQGRDQPQHF.

This clone appeared a few times. J is TRBJ1-4 and V is TRBV4-2; D might be TRBD1 (5 bases). The V end lost 0 bases, the J end lost 8 bases, and 10 bases lay between the germline ends. This CDR3 contains 14 residues. Germline CDR1 is LGHNA and CDR2 is YNFKEQ. CDR3 DNA sequence: TGTGCCAGCAGCCAAGACCCAGGGAGGGAAAAACTGTTTTTT. Its translation is CASSQDPGREKLFF.

This clone came up a few times. The chain carries TRBV7-8 and TRBJ2-7, with 11 bases aligning to TRBD2. The CDR3 totals 15 residues. Trimming took 3 bases from V and 0 from J; bases not matched to a gene: 1. Germline V gene lookup returns CDR1 SGHVS and CDR2 FQNEAQ. The CDR3 DNA is TGTGCCAGCAGCTTGACTAGCGGGGTCTCCTACGAGCAGTACGTC. Amino acids: CASSLTSGVSYEQYV.

The V gene is TRBV7-8, the J gene TRBJ2-2; 8 bases are a match to TRBD2. Germline V gene data show CDR1 as SGHVS and CDR2 as FQNEAQ. V shed 2 bases, J shed 6 bases, and the junction held 11 bases outside the gene matches. The CDR3 runs to 17 residues. The CDR3 spells CASSLWLDSGTPGELFF. Here the CDR3 DNA reads TGTGCCAGCAGCTTATGGCTGGATAGCGGGACCCCCGGGGAGCTGTTTTTT.

This clone has only a few counts. V is TRBV29-1 and J is TRBJ1-1; the D is unclear. V was shortened by 4 bases and J by 2 bases, with 11 bases between the two germline ends. Germline CDR1 SQVTM, CDR2 ANQGSEA. The CDR3 runs to 13 residues. The CDR3 reads CSVGAQGNTEAFF. CDR3 bases: TGCAGCGTTGGGGCACAAGGTAACACTGAAGCTTTCTTT.

The J gene is TRBJ2-3, the V gene TRBV10-2, with D uncertain. CDR1 and CDR2 from the germline V gene are WSHSY and SAAADI. V shed 0 bases and J shed 2 bases, with 9 bases lying between them. This CDR3 region has 15 residues. The CDR3 is CASSESSRITDTQYF. CDR3 DNA sequence: TGCGCCAGCAGTGAGTCTTCCAGGATCACAGATACGCAGTATTTT.

The V and J genes are TRBV29-1 and TRBJ2-1, with TRBD1 identical over 10 bases. CDR3 size: 18 residues. Looked up from germline, CDR1 is SQVTM and CDR2 is ANQGSEA. Trimming cost V 6 bases and J 0 bases; bases outside gene matches: 14. This CDR3 reads CSVPDRGLRLSSYNEQFF. CDR3 DNA sequence: TGCAGCGTGCCGGACAGGGGGTTACGACTTAGCTCCTACAATGAGCAGTTCTTC.

The chain employs TRBV5-4 and TRBJ2-7; D is undetermined. Per germline, CDR1 SGHNT and CDR2 YYREEE (reference sequence). With 4 bases removed from V and 0 bases from J, the gap between germline ends came to 14 bases. CDR3 length equals 15 residues. CDR3 coding DNA: TGTGCCAGCAGCCCTACCTTGGAGAGCTCCTACGAGCAGTACGTC. Its translation is CASSPTLESSYEQYV.

V and J are TRBV19 and TRBJ2-1; D is perhaps TRBD1 (5 bases). The V end lost 7 bases, the J end lost 2 bases, and 9 bases lay between the germline ends. The germline V gene has CDR1 LNHDA and CDR2 SQIVND (reference sequence). The CDR3 extends over 13 amino acids. CDR3 residues: CASNLGAYNEQFF. CDR3 sequence (DNA): TGTGCCAGTAATCTAGGGGCCTACAATGAGCAGTTCTTC.

The CDR3 sequence: CASSSRLAGGPMHEQFF. The CDR3 coding sequence is TGTGCCAGCAGCTCCCGACTAGCGGGAGGTCCTATGCATGAGCAGTTCTTC. This chain links TRBV13 with TRBJ2-1; TRBD2 matches 13 bases. The CDR3 is 17 amino acids. The junction had 11 bases not matched to a gene; V was cut back by 4 bases and J by 8 bases. CDR1 is PRHDT and CDR2 is FYEKMQ in the germline V gene (reference sequence).

This clone was detected once. This chain connects TRBV25-1 to TRBJ2-5; 9 bases are a match to TRBD1. The CDR3 contains 16 residues. Germline V gene lookup returns CDR1 MGHDK and CDR2 SYGVNS. J gave up 5 bases and V 2 bases, and 9 bases lay outside the gene matches. The CDR3 nucleotides read TGTGCCAGCAGTGAAGAGGACGACAGGGGGATGGAGACCCAGTACTTC. Its translation: CASSEEDDRGMETQYF.

The gene calls are TRBV10-3 and TRBJ2-3; D is possibly TRBD2 (6 bases). Trimming removed 3 bases at V and 1 base at J, with 8 bases between. Looked up from germline, CDR1 is ENHRY and CDR2 is SYGVKD. The CDR3 covers 14 residues. In DNA, the CDR3 is TGTGCCATCAGTGATCCGGGAGGCACAGATACGCAGTATTTT. Encoded protein: CAISDPGGTDTQYF.